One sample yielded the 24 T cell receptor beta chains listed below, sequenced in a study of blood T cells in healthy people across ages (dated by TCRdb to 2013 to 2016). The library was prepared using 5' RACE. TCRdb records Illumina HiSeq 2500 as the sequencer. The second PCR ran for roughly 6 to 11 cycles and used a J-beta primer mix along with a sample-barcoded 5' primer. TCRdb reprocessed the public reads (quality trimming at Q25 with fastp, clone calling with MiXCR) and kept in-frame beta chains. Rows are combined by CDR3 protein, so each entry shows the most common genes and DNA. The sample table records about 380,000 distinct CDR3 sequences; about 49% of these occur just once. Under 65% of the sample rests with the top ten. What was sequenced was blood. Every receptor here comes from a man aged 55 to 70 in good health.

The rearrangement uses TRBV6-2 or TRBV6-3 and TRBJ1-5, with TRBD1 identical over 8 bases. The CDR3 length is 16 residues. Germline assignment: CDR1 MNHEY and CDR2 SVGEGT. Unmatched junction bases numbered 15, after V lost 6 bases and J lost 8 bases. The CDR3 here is CASSPRARTGREPQHF. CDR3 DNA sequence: TGTGCCAGCAGCCCCAGGGCTCGGACAGGGAGAGAGCCCCAGCATTTT.

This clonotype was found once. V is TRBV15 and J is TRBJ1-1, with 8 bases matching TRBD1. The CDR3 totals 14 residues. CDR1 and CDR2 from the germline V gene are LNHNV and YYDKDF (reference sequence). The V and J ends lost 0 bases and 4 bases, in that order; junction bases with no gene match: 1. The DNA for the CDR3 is TGTGCCACCAGCAGAGAGACAGGGGCCACTGAAGCTTTCTTT. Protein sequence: CATSRETGATEAFF.

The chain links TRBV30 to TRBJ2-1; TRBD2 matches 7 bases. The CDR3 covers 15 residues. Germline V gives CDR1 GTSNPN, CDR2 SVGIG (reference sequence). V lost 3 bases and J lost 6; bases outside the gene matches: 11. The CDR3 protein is CAWRGGDHPANEQFF. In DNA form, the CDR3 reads TGTGCCTGGAGGGGGGGGGATCATCCGGCCAATGAGCAGTTCTTC.

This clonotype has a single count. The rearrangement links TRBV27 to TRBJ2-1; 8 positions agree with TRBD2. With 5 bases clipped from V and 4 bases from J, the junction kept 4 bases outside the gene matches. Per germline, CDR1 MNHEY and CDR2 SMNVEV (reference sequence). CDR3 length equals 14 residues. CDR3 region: CASSQAGVYNEQFF. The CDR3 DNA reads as TGTGCCAGCAGTCAAGCGGGAGTGTACAATGAGCAGTTCTTC.

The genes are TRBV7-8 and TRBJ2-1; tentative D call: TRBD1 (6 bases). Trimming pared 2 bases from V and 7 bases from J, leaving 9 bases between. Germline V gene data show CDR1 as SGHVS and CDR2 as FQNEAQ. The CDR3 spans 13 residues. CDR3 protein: CASSLNQGNEQFF. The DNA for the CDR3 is TGTGCCAGCAGCTTAAATCAGGGGAATGAGCAGTTCTTC.

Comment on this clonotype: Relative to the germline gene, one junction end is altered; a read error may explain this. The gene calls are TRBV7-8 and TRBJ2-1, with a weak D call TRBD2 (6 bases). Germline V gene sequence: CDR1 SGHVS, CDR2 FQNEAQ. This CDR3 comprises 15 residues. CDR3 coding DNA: TGTGCCAGCAGCTTAAGGCTAGCGTTGGGCAATGGGCAGTTCTTC. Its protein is CASSLRLALGNGQFF.

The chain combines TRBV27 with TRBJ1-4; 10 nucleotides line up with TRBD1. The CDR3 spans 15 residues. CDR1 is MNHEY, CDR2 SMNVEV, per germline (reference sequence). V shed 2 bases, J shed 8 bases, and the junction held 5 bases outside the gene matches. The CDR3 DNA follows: TGTGCCAGCAGTTTAATGGGGACAGGGGCAGAAAAACTGTTTTTT. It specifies CASSLMGTGAEKLFF.

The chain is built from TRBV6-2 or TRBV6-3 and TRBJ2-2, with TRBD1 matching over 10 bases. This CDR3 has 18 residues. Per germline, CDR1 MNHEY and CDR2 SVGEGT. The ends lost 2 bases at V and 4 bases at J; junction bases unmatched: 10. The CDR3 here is CASSYDRGRAVSTGELFF. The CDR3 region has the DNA TGTGCCAGCAGTTACGACAGGGGGCGAGCGGTTAGCACCGGGGAGCTGTTTTTT.

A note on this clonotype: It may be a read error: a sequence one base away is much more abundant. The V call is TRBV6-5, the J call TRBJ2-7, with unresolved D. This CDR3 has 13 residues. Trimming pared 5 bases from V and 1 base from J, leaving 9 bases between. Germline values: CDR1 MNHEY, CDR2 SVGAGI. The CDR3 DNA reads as TGTGCCAGCAGTGACCAACAGTCCTACGAGCAGTACTTC. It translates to CASSDQQSYEQYF.

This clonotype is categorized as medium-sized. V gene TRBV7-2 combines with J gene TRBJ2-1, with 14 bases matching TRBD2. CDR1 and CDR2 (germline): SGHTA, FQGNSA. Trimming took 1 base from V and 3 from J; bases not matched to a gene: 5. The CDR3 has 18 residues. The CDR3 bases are TGTGCCAGCAGCTTAGAAGGGACTAGCGGGAGATACTACAATGAGCAGTTCTTC. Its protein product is CASSLEGTSGRYYNEQFF.

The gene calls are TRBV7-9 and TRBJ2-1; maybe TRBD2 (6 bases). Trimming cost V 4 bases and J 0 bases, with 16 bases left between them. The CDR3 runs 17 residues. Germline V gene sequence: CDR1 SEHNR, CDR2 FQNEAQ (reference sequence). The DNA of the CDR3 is TGTGCCAGCAGCTGGGGGACTCTGCGAACCTCCTACAATGAGCAGTTCTTC. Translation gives CASSWGTLRTSYNEQFF.

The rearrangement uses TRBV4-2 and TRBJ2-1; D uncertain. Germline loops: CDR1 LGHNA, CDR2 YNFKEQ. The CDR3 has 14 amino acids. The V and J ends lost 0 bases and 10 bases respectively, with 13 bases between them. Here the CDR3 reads CASSQDWAAPEQFF. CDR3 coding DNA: TGTGCCAGCAGCCAAGATTGGGCCGCTCCGGAGCAGTTCTTC.

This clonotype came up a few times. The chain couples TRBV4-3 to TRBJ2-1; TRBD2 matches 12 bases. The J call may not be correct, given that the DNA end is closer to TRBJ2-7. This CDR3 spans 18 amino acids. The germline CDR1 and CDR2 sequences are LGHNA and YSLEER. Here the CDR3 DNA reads TGCGCCAGCAGCCAAGCTCCCGGACTAGCGGGGACCTACAATGAGCAGTACTTC. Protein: CASSQAPGLAGTYNEQYF.

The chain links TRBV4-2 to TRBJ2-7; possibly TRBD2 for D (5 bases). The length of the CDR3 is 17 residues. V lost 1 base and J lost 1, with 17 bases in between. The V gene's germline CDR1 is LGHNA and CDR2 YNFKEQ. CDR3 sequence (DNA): TGTGCCAGCAGCCAAGGATTACGGCTAGCTGATTCCTACGAGCAGTACTTC. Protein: CASSQGLRLADSYEQYF.

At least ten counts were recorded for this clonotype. CDR3 nucleotides: TGTGCCAGCAGCTCCCCGACAGGGTCCTACGAGCAGTACTTC. Protein product: CASSSPTGSYEQYF. This rearrangement joins TRBV7-9 to TRBJ2-7, with TRBD1 identical over 7 bases. The germline V gene encodes CDR1 SEHNR and CDR2 FQNEAQ (reference sequence). The trim removed 4 bases at V and 1 base at J, leaving 4 bases unmatched. This CDR3 contains 14 residues.

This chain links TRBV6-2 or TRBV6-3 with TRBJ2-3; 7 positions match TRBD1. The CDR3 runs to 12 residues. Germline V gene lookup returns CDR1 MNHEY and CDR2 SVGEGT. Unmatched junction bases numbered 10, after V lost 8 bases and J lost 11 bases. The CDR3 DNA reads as TGTGCCAGCTTCGACAGGGTTTCTAAGCAGTATTTT. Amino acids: CASFDRVSKQYF.

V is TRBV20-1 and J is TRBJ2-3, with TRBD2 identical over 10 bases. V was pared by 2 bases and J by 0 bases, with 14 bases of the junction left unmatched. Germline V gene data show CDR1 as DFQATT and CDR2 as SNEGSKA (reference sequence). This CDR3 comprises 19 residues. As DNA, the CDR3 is TGCAGTGCTAGATTTGGTGGTCTAGCGGGAGTTTCTAGCACAGATACGCAGTATTTT. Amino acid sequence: CSARFGGLAGVSSTDTQYF.

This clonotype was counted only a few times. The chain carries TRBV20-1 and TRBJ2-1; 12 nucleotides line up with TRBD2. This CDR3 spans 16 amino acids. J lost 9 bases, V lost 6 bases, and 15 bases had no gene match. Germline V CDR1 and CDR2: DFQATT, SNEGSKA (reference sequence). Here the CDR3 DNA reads TGCAGTGCCAAGGAGACGGGGACTAGCGGGTTGGTTGAGCAGTTCTTC. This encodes CSAKETGTSGLVEQFF.

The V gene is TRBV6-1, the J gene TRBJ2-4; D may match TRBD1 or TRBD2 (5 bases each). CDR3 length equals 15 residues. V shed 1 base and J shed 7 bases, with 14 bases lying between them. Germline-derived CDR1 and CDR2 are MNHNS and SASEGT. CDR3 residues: CASSEGGARGNIQYF. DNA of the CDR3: TGTGCCAGCAGTGAAGGTGGGGCCCGCGGGAACATTCAGTACTTC.

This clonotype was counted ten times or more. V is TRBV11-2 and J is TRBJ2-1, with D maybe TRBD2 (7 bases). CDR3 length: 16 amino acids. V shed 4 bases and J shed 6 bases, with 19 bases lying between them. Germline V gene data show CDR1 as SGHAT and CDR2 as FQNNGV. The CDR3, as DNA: TGTGCCAGCAGCTCCACAGGGAGGGGGACCTCCAATGAGCAGTTCTTC. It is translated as CASSSTGRGTSNEQFF.

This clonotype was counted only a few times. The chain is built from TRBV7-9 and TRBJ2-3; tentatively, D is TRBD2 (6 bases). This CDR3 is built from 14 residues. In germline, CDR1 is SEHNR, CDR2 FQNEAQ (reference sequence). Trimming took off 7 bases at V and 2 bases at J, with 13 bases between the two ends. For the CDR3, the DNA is TGTGCCAGCACCGATCGGGGGATCACAGATACGCAGTATTTT. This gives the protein CASTDRGITDTQYF.

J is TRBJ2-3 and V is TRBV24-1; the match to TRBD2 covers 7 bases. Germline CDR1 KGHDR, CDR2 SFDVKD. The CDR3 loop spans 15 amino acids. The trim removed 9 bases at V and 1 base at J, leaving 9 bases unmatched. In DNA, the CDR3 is TGTGCCACCCAGACCCTAACTAGCGGCACAGATACGCAGTATTTT. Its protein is CATQTLTSGTDTQYF.

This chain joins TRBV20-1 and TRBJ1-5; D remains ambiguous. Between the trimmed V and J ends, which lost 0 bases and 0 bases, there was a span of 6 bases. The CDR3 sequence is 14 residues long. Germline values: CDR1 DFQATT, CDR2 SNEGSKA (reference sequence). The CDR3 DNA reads TGCAGTGCTAGAGATAGAATTAGCAATCAGCCCCAGCATTTT. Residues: CSARDRISNQPQHF.

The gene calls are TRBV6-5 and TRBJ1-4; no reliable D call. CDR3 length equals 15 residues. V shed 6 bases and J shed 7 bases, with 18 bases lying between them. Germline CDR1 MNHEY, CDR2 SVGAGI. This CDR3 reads CASSARDRTGEKLFF. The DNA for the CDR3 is TGTGCCAGCAGCGCCCGAGATCGAACGGGTGAAAAACTGTTTTTT.